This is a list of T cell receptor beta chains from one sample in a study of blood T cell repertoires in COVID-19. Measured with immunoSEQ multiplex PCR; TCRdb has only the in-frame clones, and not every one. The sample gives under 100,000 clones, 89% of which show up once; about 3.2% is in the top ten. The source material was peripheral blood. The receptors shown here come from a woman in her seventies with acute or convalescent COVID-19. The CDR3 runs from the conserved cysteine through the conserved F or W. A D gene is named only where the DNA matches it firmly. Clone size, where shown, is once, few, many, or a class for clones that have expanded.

CDR3: CASSTGLAGGADTQYF
DNA: TGTGCCAGTAGTACGGGACTAGCGGGAGGGGCAGATACGCAGTATTTT
length: 16
size: once
J: TRBJ2-3
D: TRBD2
V: TRBV19

CDR3: CASSLAGPSYNEQFF
DNA: TGTGCCAGCAGTTTAGCGGGACCCTCCTACAATGAGCAGTTCTTC
length: 15
size: NA
J: TRBJ2-1
D: NA
V: TRBV28

CDR3: CASSSYGGGYTF
DNA: TGTGCCAGCAGTTCATATGGAGGGGGCTACACCTTC
length: 12
size: few
J: TRBJ1-2
D: NA
V: TRBV12-3/TRBV12-4

CDR3: CASSIDLRIPNQPQHF
DNA: TGTGCCAGTAGTATAGACTTGAGGATTCCCAATCAGCCCCAGCATTTT
length: 16
size: few
J: TRBJ1-5
D: NA
V: TRBV19

CDR3: CASSQQTASNQPQHF
DNA: TGTGCCAGCAGCCAACAGACAGCTAGCAATCAGCCCCAGCATTTT
length: 15
size: once
J: TRBJ1-5
D: NA
V: TRBV3-1/TRBV3-2

CDR3: CASKAGGNQPQHF
DNA: TGTGCCAGCAAAGCAGGGGGCAATCAGCCCCAGCATTTT
length: 13
size: NA
J: TRBJ1-5
D: NA
V: TRBV28

CDR3: CASSHGQGAKLFF
DNA: TGTGCCAGCAGTCACGGACAGGGGGCAAAACTGTTTTTT
length: 13
size: once
J: TRBJ1-4
D: TRBD1
V: TRBV6-6

CDR3: CATNGGARRQFF
DNA: TGTGCCACTAACGGGGGGGCCAGAAGGCAGTTCTTC
length: 12
size: NA
J: TRBJ2-1
D: TRBD2
V: TRBV19

CDR3: CASSEAGTPGQGAENTEAFF
DNA: TGTGCCAGCAGTGAAGCAGGCACTCCGGGACAGGGGGCCGAGAACACTGAAGCTTTCTTT
length: 20
size: NA
J: TRBJ1-1
D: TRBD1
V: TRBV6-1

CDR3: CASSPGQGKYYGYTF
DNA: TGCGCCAGCAGCCCGGGACAGGGCAAATACTATGGCTACACCTTC
length: 15
size: NA
J: TRBJ1-2
D: TRBD1
V: TRBV10-2

CDR3: CASRGGSETNTEAFF
DNA: TGCGCCAGCAGGGGGGGGTCCGAAACGAACACTGAAGCTTTCTTT
length: 15
size: NA
J: TRBJ1-1
D: NA
V: TRBV10-1

CDR3: CASSSGETQYF
DNA: TGTGCCAGCAGCAGCGGAGAGACCCAGTACTTC
length: 11
size: NA
J: TRBJ2-5
D: NA
V: TRBV11-2

CDR3: CASSGGATYEQYF
DNA: TGTGCCAGCAGCGGGGGGGCAACCTACGAGCAGTACTTC
length: 13
size: NA
J: TRBJ2-7
D: NA
V: TRBV11-3

CDR3: CATSRDLGRGYEQYF
DNA: TGTGCCACCAGCAGAGATCTCGGCAGAGGATACGAGCAGTACTTC
length: 15
size: once
J: TRBJ2-7
D: NA
V: TRBV15

CDR3: CASGSGQGRYSNQPQHF
DNA: TGTGCTAGTGGTTCCGGACAGGGCAGGTATAGCAATCAGCCCCAGCATTTT
length: 17
size: NA
J: TRBJ1-5
D: TRBD1
V: TRBV12-5

CDR3: CASTTSGIWAEQFF
DNA: TGTGCCAGTACCACTAGCGGGATTTGGGCTGAGCAGTTCTTC
length: 14
size: NA
J: TRBJ2-1
D: TRBD2
V: TRBV19

CDR3: CASSPRQATNTGELFF
DNA: TGTGCCAGTAGTCCCCGACAGGCGACGAACACCGGGGAGCTGTTTTTT
length: 16
size: NA
J: TRBJ2-2
D: NA
V: TRBV19

CDR3: CASSLQGYSGNTIYF
DNA: TGTGCCAGCAGTTTACAGGGCTACTCTGGAAACACCATATATTTT
length: 15
size: NA
J: TRBJ1-3
D: NA
V: TRBV6-5

CDR3: CASSEVGLMGHEQYF
DNA: TGTGCCAGCAGTGAAGTGGGCCTCATGGGCCACGAGCAGTACTTC
length: 15
size: NA
J: TRBJ2-7
D: NA
V: TRBV6-1